This T cell receptor (beta chain) was obtained from a study of shared T cell receptors in the human thymus. Clones were sequenced by immunoSEQ multiplex PCR, and TCRdb holds only the in-frame ones, with some missing. The sample has roughly 500,000 clones; about 84% are singletons. The CDR3 consists of 16 residues. After removal of 0 bases from V and 3 bases from J, the junction contained 4 bases not matched to a gene. Germline CDR1 and CDR2: SEHNR and FQNEAQ (reference sequence). The sample was also reused in another study, on human thymus T cells. That investigation notes: Corrective surgery for congenital heart defects was being performed on the healthy Finnish infants who served as donors. Thymic and blood repertoires appeared to display a bias in their usage of V and J genes.

Sequenced: thymocytes. The genes are TRBV7-9 and TRBJ1-3; 8 bases line up with TRBD1. The clonotype was recovered from a boy under two years old with a congenital heart defect. The CDR3 sequence is CASSLAQGAFGNTIYF. The CDR3 nucleotides are TGTGCCAGCAGCTTAGCGCAGGGGGCGTTTGGAAACACCATATATTTT.